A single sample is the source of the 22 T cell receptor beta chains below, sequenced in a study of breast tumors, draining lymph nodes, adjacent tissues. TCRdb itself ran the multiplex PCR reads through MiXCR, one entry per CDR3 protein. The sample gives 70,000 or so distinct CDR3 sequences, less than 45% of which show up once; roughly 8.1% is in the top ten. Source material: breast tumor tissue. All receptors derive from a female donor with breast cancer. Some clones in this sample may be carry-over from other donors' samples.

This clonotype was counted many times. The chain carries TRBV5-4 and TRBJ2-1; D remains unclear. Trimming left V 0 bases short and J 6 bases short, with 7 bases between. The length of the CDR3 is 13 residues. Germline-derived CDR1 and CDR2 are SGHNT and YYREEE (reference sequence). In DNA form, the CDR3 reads TGTGCCAGCAGCTTGGAAAATCGCAATGAGCAGTTCTTC. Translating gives CASSLENRNEQFF.

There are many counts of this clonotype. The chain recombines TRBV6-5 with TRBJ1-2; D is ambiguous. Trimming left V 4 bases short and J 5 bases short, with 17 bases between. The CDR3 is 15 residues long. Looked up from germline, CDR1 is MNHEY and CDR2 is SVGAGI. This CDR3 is CASSWAPQWIYGYTF. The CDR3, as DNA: TGTGCCAGCAGTTGGGCCCCTCAGTGGATATATGGCTACACCTTC.

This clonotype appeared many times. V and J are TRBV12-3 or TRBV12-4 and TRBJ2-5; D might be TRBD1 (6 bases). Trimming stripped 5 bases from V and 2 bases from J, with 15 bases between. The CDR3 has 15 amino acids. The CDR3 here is CASSGPPRGQETQYF. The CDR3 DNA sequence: TGTGCCAGCAGTGGCCCACCCAGGGGACAAGAGACCCAGTACTTC.

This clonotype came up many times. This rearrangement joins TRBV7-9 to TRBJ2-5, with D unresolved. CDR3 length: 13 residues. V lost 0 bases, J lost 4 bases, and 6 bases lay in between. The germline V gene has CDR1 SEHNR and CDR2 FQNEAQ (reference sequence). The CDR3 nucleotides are TGTGCCAGCAGCTTAGCGTTCACAGAGACCCAGTACTTC. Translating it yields CASSLAFTETQYF.

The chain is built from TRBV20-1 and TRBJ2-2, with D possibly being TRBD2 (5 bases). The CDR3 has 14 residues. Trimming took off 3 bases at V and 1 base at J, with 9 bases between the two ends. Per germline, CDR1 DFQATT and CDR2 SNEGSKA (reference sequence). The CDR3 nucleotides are TGCAGTGCTAGGGCTCGGGGGAACACCGGGGAGCTGTTTTTT. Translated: CSARARGNTGELFF.

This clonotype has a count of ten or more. CDR3 bases: TGTGCCTGGAGTGCACCAGGGGCCTTACTCTACGAGCAGTACTTC. Translating it yields CAWSAPGALLYEQYF. The J gene is TRBJ2-7, the V gene TRBV30; D is perhaps TRBD1 (6 bases). The CDR3 length is 15 residues. Germline V CDR1 and CDR2: GTSNPN, SVGIG (reference sequence). Trimming removed 1 base at V and 3 bases at J, with 16 bases between.

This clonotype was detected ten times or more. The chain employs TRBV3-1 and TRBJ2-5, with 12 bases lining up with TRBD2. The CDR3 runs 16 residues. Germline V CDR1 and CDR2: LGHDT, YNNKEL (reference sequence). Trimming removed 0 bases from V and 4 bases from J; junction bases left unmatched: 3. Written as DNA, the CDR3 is TGTGCCAGCAGCCAAGAGACTAGCGGGGGAACAGAGACCCAGTACTTC. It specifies CASSQETSGGTETQYF.

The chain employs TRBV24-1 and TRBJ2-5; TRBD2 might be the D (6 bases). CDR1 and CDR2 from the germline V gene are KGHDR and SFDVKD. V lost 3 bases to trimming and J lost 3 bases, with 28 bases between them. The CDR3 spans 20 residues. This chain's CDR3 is CATSDTRAEILRAGEETQYF. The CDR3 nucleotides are TGTGCCACCAGTGATACCAGGGCGGAGATCCTACGAGCGGGTGAAGAGACCCAGTACTTC.

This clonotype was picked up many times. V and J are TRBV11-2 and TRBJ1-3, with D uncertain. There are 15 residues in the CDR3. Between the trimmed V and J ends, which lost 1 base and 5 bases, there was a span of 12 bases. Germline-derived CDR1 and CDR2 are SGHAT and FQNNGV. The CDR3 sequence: CASSLAGSRRNTIYF. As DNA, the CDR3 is TGTGCCAGCAGCTTAGCCGGCAGTAGGAGAAACACCATATATTTT.

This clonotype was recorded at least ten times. The CDR3 bases are TGTGCCAGCAGCTTAGTAGCGGGGGCCTACAATGAGCAGTTCTTC. This codes for CASSLVAGAYNEQFF. The chain recombines TRBV11-3 with TRBJ2-1, with TRBD2 identical over 9 bases. The V and J ends lost 1 base and 2 bases, in that order; junction bases with no gene match: 0. The CDR3 covers 15 residues. Per the germline V gene, CDR1 is SGHNT and CDR2 is YENEEA.

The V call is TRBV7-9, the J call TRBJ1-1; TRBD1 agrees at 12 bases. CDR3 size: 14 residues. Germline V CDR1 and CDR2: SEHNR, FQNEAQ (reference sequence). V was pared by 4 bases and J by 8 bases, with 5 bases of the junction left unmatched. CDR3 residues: CASSSTGTGGEAFF. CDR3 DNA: TGTGCCAGCAGCTCAACGGGGACAGGGGGCGAAGCTTTCTTT. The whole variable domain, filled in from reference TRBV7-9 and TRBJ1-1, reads DTGVSQNPRHKITKRGQNVTFRCDPISEHNRLYWYRQTLGQGPEFLTYFQNEAQLEKSRLLSDRFSAERPKGSFSTLEIQRTEQGDSAMYLCASSSTGTGGEAFFGQGTRLTVV.

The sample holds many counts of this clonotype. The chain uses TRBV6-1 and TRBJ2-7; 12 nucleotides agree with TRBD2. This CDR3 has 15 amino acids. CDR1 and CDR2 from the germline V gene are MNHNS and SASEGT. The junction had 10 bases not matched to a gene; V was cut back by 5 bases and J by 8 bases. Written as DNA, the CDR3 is TGTGCCAGCAGTCCTAGCGGGAGGGCAGTCGGCCAGCAGTACTTC. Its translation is CASSPSGRAVGQQYF.

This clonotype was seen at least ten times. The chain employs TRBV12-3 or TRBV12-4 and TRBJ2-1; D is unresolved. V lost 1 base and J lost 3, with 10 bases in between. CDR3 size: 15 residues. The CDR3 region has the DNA TGTGCCAGCAGTTTAGACTTTCCAATCTACAATGAGCAGTTCTTC. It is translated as CASSLDFPIYNEQFF.

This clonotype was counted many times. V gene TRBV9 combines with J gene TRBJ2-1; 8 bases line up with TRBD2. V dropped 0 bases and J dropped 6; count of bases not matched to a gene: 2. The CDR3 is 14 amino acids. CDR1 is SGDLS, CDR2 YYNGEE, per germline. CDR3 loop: CASSVETSGNEQFF. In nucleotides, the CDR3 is TGTGCCAGCAGCGTAGAAACTAGCGGCAATGAGCAGTTCTTC.

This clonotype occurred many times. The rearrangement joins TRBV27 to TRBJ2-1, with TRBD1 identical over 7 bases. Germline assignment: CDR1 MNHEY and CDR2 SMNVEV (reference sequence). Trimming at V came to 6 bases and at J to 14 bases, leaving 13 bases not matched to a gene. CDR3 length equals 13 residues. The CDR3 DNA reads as TGTGCCAGCAGCAGTGGTAGACAGGGATGTGAGTTCTTC. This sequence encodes CASSSGRQGCEFF.

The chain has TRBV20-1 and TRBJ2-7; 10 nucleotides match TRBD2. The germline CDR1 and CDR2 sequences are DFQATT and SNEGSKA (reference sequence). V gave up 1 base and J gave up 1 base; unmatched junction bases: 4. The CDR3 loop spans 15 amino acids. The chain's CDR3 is CSARVSSGGSYEQYF. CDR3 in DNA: TGCAGTGCTAGAGTGTCTAGCGGGGGTTCCTACGAGCAGTACTTC.

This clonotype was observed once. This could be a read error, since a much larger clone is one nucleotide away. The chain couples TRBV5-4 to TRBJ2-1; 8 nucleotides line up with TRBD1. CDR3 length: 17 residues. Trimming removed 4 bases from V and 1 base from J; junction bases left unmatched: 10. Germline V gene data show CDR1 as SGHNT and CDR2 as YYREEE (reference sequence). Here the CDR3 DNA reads TGTGCCAGCAGCCACGGGACAGGAACTGATTCCTACAATGAGCAGTTCTTC. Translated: CASSHGTGTDSYNEQFF. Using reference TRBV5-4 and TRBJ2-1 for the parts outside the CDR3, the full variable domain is ETGVTQSPTHLIKTRGQQVTLRCSSQSGHNTVSWYQQALGQGPQFIFQYYREEENGRGNFPPRFSGLQFPNYSSELNVNALELDDSALYLCASSHGTGTDSYNEQFFGPGTRLTVL.

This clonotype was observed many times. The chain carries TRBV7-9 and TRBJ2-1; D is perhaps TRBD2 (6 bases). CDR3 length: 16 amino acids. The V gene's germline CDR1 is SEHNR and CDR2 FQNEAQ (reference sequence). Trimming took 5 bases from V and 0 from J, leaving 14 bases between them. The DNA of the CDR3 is TGTGCCAGCAGCGATCCTCGGGGGAGCTCCTACAATGAGCAGTTCTTC. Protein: CASSDPRGSSYNEQFF.

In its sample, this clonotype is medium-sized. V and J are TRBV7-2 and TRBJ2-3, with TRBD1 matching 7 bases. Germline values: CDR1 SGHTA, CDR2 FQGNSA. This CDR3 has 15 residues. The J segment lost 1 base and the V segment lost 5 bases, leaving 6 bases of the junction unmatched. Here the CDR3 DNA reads TGTGCCAGCAGCACCTACAGGGGTGGCACAGATACGCAGTATTTT. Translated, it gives CASSTYRGGTDTQYF.

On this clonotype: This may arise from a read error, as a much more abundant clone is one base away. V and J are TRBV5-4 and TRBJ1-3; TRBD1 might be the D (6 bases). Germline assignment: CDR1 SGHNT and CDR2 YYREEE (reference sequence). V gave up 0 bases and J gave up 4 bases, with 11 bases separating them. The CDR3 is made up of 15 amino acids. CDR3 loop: CASSLVAGEGNTIYF. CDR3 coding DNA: TGTGCCAGCAGCTTGGTGGCAGGGGAGGGAAACACCATATATTTT. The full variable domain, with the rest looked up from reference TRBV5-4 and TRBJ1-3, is ETGVTQSPTHLIKTRGQQVTLRCSSQSGHNTVSWYQQALGQGPQFIFQYYREEENGRGNFPPRFSGLQFPNYSSELNVNALELDDSALYLCASSLVAGEGNTIYFGEGSWLTVV.

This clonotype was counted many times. The CDR3 region is CAISDGETQYF. In DNA, the CDR3 is TGTGCCATCAGTGACGGAGAGACCCAGTACTTC. The rearrangement joins TRBV10-3 to TRBJ2-5; D gene ambiguous. CDR1 and CDR2 (germline): ENHRY, SYGVKD. This CDR3 contains 11 residues. With 3 bases removed from V and 4 bases from J, the gap between germline ends came to 3 bases.

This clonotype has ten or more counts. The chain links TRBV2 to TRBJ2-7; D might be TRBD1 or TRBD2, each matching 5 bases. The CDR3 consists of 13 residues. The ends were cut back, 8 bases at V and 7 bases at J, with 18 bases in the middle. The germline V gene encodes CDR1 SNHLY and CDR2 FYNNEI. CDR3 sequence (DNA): TGTGCCAGCGGGGGTGGGGAAGTGGGAGAGCAGTACTTC. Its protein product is CASGGGEVGEQYF.